The next 6 T cell receptor beta chains were all read from a single sample in a study of OX40 agonist ivuxolimab in advanced cancers. The protocol was immunoSEQ multiplex PCR, while the TCRdb copy is restricted to in-frame clones and leaves out a portion. The sample contains around 79,000 clones, around 90% of which appear only once. Here the sequenced sample was CD4+ or CD8+ T cells sorted from blood, taken in a trial of the OX40 agonist ivuxolimab. The receptors were gathered from an adult with an advanced solid tumor such as melanoma, head and neck, liver or kidney cancer.

Sample share makes this clone medium-sized. This chain connects TRBV7-9 to TRBJ1-1; 10 bases are a match to TRBD1. There are 16 residues in the CDR3. The J segment lost 3 bases and the V segment lost 5 bases, leaving 9 bases of the junction unmatched. Germline assignment: CDR1 SEHNR and CDR2 FQNEAQ (reference sequence). This CDR3 is CASSMWTGGLDTEAFF. CDR3 bases: TGTGCCAGCAGCATGTGGACAGGGGGATTGGACACTGAAGCTTTCTTT.

The DNA of the CDR3 is TGTGCCAGCAGCTCCTTAGAGAGCCCGCTGACTGAAGCTTTCTTT. This codes for CASSSLESPLTEAFF. This chain links TRBV5-6 with TRBJ1-1; D is uncertain. The CDR3 spans 15 residues. Trimming shortened V by 3 bases and J by 5 bases, and 17 bases separated the two germline ends. Germline V lookup: CDR1 SGHDT, CDR2 YYEEEE.

The chain carries TRBV4-1 and TRBJ2-2; perhaps TRBD1 as D (5 bases). Trimming took off 4 bases at V and 7 bases at J, with 13 bases between the two ends. The length of the CDR3 is 14 residues. Germline V lookup: CDR1 MGHRA, CDR2 YSYEKL. Here the CDR3 reads CASSLPDIFGELFF. CDR3 coding DNA: TGCGCCAGCAGCCTGCCGGACATTTTCGGGGAGCTGTTTTTT.

This sequence joins TRBV5-6 and TRBJ2-3; 7 bases fit TRBD2. Trimming took 0 bases from V and 9 from J; bases not matched to a gene: 16. CDR3 length: 17 amino acids. CDR1 is SGHDT and CDR2 is YYEEEE in the germline V gene. The CDR3 sequence is CASSLALAEGLGKTQYF. The CDR3 DNA sequence: TGTGCCAGCAGCTTGGCGCTAGCGGAGGGTTTAGGGAAAACGCAGTATTTT.

The chain links TRBV13 to TRBJ1-1; D gene ambiguous. Trimming shortened V by 5 bases and J by 2 bases, and 9 bases separated the two germline ends. This CDR3 has 13 residues. Germline lookup yields CDR1 PRHDT and CDR2 FYEKMQ (reference sequence). CDR3 residues: CASSPDPNTEAFF. The CDR3 DNA is TGTGCCAGCAGCCCCGACCCAAACACTGAAGCTTTCTTT. Supplemented by reference TRBV13 and TRBJ1-1, the full variable domain reads AAGVIQSPRHLIKEKRETATLKCYPIPRHDTVYWYQQGPGQDPQFLISFYEKMQSDKGSIPDRFSAQQFSDYHSELNMSSLELGDSALYFCASSPDPNTEAFFGQGTRLTVV.

The chain combines TRBV5-1 with TRBJ1-1; D is unclear. Deletions cut 2 bases from V and 3 bases from J, with 14 bases between. The CDR3 totals 15 residues. CDR1 and CDR2 (germline): SGHRS, YFSETQ. The CDR3 DNA reads as TGCGCCAGCAGCTTTTTAACGGGAATGGACACTGAAGCTTTCTTT. Protein sequence: CASSFLTGMDTEAFF.